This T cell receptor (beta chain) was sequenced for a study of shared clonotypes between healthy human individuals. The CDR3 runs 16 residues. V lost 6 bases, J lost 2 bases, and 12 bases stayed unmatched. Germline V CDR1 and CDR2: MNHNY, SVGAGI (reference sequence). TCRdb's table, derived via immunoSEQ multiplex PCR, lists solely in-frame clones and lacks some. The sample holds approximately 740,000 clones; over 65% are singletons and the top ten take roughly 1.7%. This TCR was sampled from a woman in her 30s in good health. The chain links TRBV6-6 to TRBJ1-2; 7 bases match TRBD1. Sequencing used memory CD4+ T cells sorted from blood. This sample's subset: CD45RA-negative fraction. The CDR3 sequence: CASSREDRTLNYGYTF. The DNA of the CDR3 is TGTGCCAGCAGCCGAGAGGACAGGACACTAAACTATGGCTACACCTTC.